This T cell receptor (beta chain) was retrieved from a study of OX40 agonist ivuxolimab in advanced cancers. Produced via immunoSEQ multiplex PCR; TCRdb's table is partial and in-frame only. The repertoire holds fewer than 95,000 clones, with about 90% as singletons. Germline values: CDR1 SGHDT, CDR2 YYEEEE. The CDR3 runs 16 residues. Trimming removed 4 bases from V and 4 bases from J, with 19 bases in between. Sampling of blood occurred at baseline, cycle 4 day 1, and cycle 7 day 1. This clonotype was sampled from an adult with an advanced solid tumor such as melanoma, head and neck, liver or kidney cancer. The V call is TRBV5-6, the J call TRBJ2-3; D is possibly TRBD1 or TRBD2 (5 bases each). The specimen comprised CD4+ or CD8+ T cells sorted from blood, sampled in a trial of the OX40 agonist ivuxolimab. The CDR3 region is CASSALGTKEADTQYF. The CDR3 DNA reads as TGTGCCAGCAGCGCCCTCGGGACCAAGGAGGCAGATACGCAGTATTTT.